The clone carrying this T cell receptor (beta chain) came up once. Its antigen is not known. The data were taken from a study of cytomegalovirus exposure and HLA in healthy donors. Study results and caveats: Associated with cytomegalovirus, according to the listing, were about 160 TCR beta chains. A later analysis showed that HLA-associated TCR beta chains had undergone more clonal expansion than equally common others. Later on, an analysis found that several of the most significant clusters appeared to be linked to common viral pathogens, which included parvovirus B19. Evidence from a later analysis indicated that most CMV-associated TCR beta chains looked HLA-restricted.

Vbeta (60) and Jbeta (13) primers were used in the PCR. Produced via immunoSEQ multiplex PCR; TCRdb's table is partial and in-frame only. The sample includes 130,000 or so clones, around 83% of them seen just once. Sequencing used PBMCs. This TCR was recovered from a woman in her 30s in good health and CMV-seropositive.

The CDR3 sequence: CASSDEVGFAQYF. In nucleotides, the CDR3 is TGTGCCAGCAGTGACGAGGTTGGGTTTGCGCAGTATTTT. The V and J genes are TRBV6-4 and TRBJ2-3; D is undetermined. This CDR3 spans 13 amino acids. Germline CDR1 is MRHNA and CDR2 is SNTAGT. V was clipped by 2 bases and J by 10 bases, with 13 bases between them.